The entry below gives a single T cell receptor (beta chain) sequence along with its context. The CDR3 contains 13 residues. V gave up 9 bases and J gave up 3 bases, with 15 bases separating them. Germline V lookup: CDR1 SGHRS, CDR2 YFSETQ. Profiling relied on immunoSEQ multiplex PCR, and the TCRdb table lists in-frame clones only, not all of them. The table lists under 40,000 clones, over 80% of them singletons. This specimen belongs to a study of T cell changes during pregnancy in multiple sclerosis. This sequence joins TRBV5-1 and TRBJ1-2; possibly TRBD1 for D (5 bases). The sample in question was CD4+ T cells from peripheral blood mononuclear cells, obtained in the third trimester of pregnancy. This receptor was identified in a female donor in good health, enrolled as a control in a pregnancy study. This chain's CDR3 is CATRGGADYGYTF. The CDR3 DNA is TGCGCCACCAGAGGAGGGGCTGACTATGGCTACACCTTC.